In its sample, the clone carrying this T cell receptor (beta chain) was seen many times. Its antigen is currently unknown. This sample stems from a study of T cells in Graves' hyperthyroidism and ophthalmopathy. Amplification of TCR beta CDR3 regions used RNA as the template. Using the HTBI primer set, a first-round RT-PCR was run on the TCR CDR3. TCRdb re-analysed the multiplex PCR reads in MiXCR, keeping a single row per CDR3 protein. The table records 250,000 to 400,000 distinct CDR3 sequences, roughly 15% of them present only once. Points from the study as a whole: Separating ophthalmopathy from stable hyperthyroidism was achieved by a 13 V-J model. Blood also held most thyroid clonotypes expanded beyond 0.001.

Germline V lookup: CDR1 MDHEN, CDR2 SYDVKM. The CDR3 consists of 15 residues. V shed 6 bases, J shed 4 bases, and the junction held 10 bases outside the gene matches. The rearrangement uses TRBV28 and TRBJ1-2; TRBD1 aligns across 8 bases. The clonotype comes from a woman between 40 and 50 years old with Graves' ophthalmopathy. Material for sequencing was blood. Here the CDR3 reads CASSDRDRKAYGYTF. The CDR3 nucleotides read TGTGCCAGCAGCGACCGGGACAGGAAGGCCTATGGCTACACCTTC.